A selection of T cell receptor beta chains follows, all from one sample in a study of EBV T-cell therapy then PD-1 blockade in nasopharyngeal carcinoma. The protocol was immunoSEQ multiplex PCR, while the TCRdb copy is restricted to in-frame clones and leaves out a portion. The sample gives tens of thousands of clones, under 90% of which show up once; roughly a third is in the top ten. These receptors' antigens are unknown. The material was CD8+ T cells from blood, obtained around day 240 from a patient whose treatment included autologous EBV-specific T cells and nivolumab. The origin of the receptors is a man in his forties with nasopharyngeal carcinoma. Each CDR3 is given with its conserved first and last residue. A D gene is named only where the DNA matches it firmly. Rows may omit the clone size; those that give it use once, few, many or a size class.

D gene,V gene,J gene,clone size,CDR3 protein,CDR3 DNA
-,TRBV27,TRBJ2-2,-,CASRPPRAGTGELFF,TGTGCCAGCAGACCCCCAAGGGCGGGCACCGGGGAGCTGTTTTTT
-,TRBV2,TRBJ1-2,-,CASSEGPAGGYTF,TGTGCCAGCAGTGAAGGGCCGGCCGGGGGCTACACCTTC
TRBD1,TRBV10-3,TRBJ1-2,-,CATGQGEWYGYTF,TGTGCCACGGGACAGGGGGAGTGGTATGGCTACACCTTC
TRBD1,TRBV27,TRBJ2-3,-,CASSWTGDTDTQYF,TGTGCCAGCAGTTGGACAGGGGACACAGATACGCAGTATTTT
TRBD1,TRBV29-1,TRBJ2-5,once,CSVDRTGEETQYF,TGCAGCGTTGACCGGACAGGGGAAGAGACCCAGTACTTC
-,TRBV10-3,TRBJ2-1,-,CAISESPLVGGQYNEQFF,TGTGCCATCAGTGAGTCCCCACTGGTGGGGGGCCAATACAATGAGCAGTTCTTC
-,TRBV21-1,TRBJ2-2,-,CARGTNGQGMPGELFF,TGTGCCAGGGGAACGAATGGACAGGGGATGCCCGGGGAGCTGTTTTTT
TRBD1,TRBV6-1,TRBJ2-7,once,CASSEVPGQGGSYEQYF,TGTGCCAGCAGTGAAGTTCCGGGACAGGGGGGGTCCTACGAGCAGTACTTC
-,TRBV7-6,TRBJ2-1,-,CASSPRGWPNSYNEQFF,TGTGCCAGCAGCCCTCGAGGATGGCCAAACTCCTACAATGAGCAGTTCTTC
-,TRBV9,TRBJ2-7,few,CASSVRADEQYF,TGTGCCAGCAGCGTAAGGGCGGACGAGCAGTACTTC
TRBD2,TRBV5-8,TRBJ2-3,-,CASSWGLAGGTDTQYF,TGTGCCAGCAGCTGGGGACTAGCGGGGGGCACAGATACGCAGTATTTT
-,TRBV7-9,TRBJ2-7,once,CASSLDEQVYEQYF,TGTGCCAGCAGCTTAGATGAACAGGTCTACGAGCAGTACTTC
TRBD1,TRBV15,TRBJ1-2,-,CATSSGQGDYGYTF,TGTGCCACCAGCAGTGGACAGGGGGACTATGGCTACACCTTC
TRBD2,TRBV6-1,TRBJ2-3,-,CASSELAGGQDTQYF,TGTGCCAGCAGTGAACTAGCGGGGGGGCAAGATACGCAGTATTTT
-,TRBV11-3,TRBJ1-6,-,CASSSLTEANSPLHF,TGTGCCAGCAGCTCCCTGACTGAGGCTAATTCACCCCTCCACTTT
-,TRBV24-1,TRBJ2-7,-,CATSDPDRYEQYF,TGTGCCACCAGTGATCCTGACAGATACGAGCAGTACTTC
-,TRBV7-6,TRBJ2-2,-,CASSLWAGGGTGELFF,TGTGCCAGCAGCTTATGGGCAGGGGGAGGCACCGGGGAGCTGTTTTTT
-,TRBV2,TRBJ1-4,once,CASSEAPGNNEKLFF,TGTGCCAGCAGTGAAGCGCCGGGGAATAATGAAAAACTGTTTTTT
TRBD1,TRBV4-2,TRBJ2-7,-,CASSQDAGTGNEQYF,TGTGCCAGCAGCCAAGATGCAGGGACAGGGAACGAGCAGTACTTC
TRBD1,TRBV2,TRBJ2-7,-,CAKGQGNYEQYF,TGTGCCAAGGGACAGGGGAACTACGAGCAGTACTTC
-,TRBV21-1,TRBJ2-7,-,CASSKGQGLGRYEQYF,TGTGCCAGCAGCAAGGGACAGGGATTGGGTCGATACGAGCAGTACTTC
-,TRBV28,TRBJ2-7,once,CASSSGDDAYEQYF,TGTGCCAGCAGTTCCGGGGACGACGCCTACGAGCAGTACTTC
TRBD1,TRBV6-1,TRBJ2-1,-,CASSEGTGGFGFEQFF,TGTGCCAGCAGTGAGGGGACAGGGGGTTTTGGATTCGAGCAGTTCTTC
-,TRBV13,TRBJ1-5,-,CASSLGQGRQPQHF,TGTGCCAGCAGCTTAGGACAGGGACGTCAGCCCCAGCATTTT
TRBD1,TRBV7-9,TRBJ2-5,-,CASSQGTGDIETQYF,TGTGCCAGCAGCCAGGGGACAGGGGATATTGAGACCCAGTACTTC
TRBD1,TRBV6-5,TRBJ2-5,-,CASSRNRDRQETQYF,TGTGCCAGCAGCCGAAACCGGGACAGGCAAGAGACCCAGTACTTC
-,TRBV5-5,TRBJ1-5,-,CASSLVNYNQPQHF,TGTGCCAGCAGCTTGGTTAACTACAATCAGCCCCAGCATTTT
-,TRBV5-6,TRBJ1-2,few,CASTLKIKDTGYTF,TGTGCCAGCACCTTGAAAATCAAGGACACTGGCTACACCTTC
-,TRBV9,TRBJ1-2,-,CASSADGVGYGYTF,TGTGCCAGCAGCGCCGACGGCGTGGGATATGGCTACACCTTC
-,TRBV5-1,TRBJ1-2,-,CASSLGLNLHYGYTF,TGCGCCAGCAGCTTGGGACTTAACCTACACTATGGCTACACCTTC
TRBD1,TRBV3-1/TRBV3-2,TRBJ2-7,-,CASSQDTTGRWEQYF,TGTGCCAGCAGCCAAGATACGACAGGGAGATGGGAGCAGTACTTC
-,TRBV2,TRBJ1-2,-,CASSPAAGWNYGYTF,TGTGCCAGCAGTCCCGCGGCAGGTTGGAACTATGGCTACACCTTC
TRBD1,TRBV29-1,TRBJ1-2,-,CSGTDREASYGYTF,TGCAGCGGTACCGACAGGGAGGCGTCCTATGGCTACACCTTC
TRBD2,TRBV6-4,TRBJ2-2,-,CASSEAGDNTGELFF,TGTGCCAGCAGTGAAGCGGGGGATAACACCGGGGAGCTGTTTTTT
-,TRBV5-6,TRBJ2-7,-,CASSLPVEGWHEQYF,TGTGCCAGCAGCCTCCCCGTGGAGGGCTGGCACGAGCAGTACTTC
TRBD1,TRBV28,TRBJ1-5,-,CASSPTGNVNQPQHF,TGTGCCAGCAGTCCGACAGGGAACGTCAATCAGCCCCAGCATTTT
TRBD1,TRBV6-5,TRBJ2-2,many,CASSYGAGGFTGELFF,TGTGCCAGCAGTTACGGGGCAGGGGGATTCACCGGGGAGCTGTTTTTT
TRBD1,TRBV6-4,TRBJ2-3,once,CASSEEAGGRDTQYF,TGTGCCAGCAGTGAAGAGGCAGGGGGCCGGGATACGCAGTATTTT
-,TRBV24-1,TRBJ2-3,-,CATSDFLQATDTQYF,TGTGCCACCAGTGATTTTCTGCAGGCCACAGATACGCAGTATTTT
-,TRBV6-2/TRBV6-3,TRBJ1-2,-,CASSYSETYYGYTF,TGTGCCAGCAGTTACTCTGAGACATACTATGGCTACACCTTC
-,TRBV6-2/TRBV6-3,TRBJ2-3,once,CASRLMVKGDTDTQYF,TGTGCCAGCCGCCTTATGGTAAAGGGTGACACAGATACGCAGTATTTT
TRBD2,TRBV6-4,TRBJ2-5,-,CASSDSSGGGQETQYF,TGTGCCAGCAGTGACTCAAGCGGGGGGGGCCAAGAGACCCAGTACTTC
-,TRBV7-9,TRBJ1-1,-,CASSLEMTDLNTEAFF,TGTGCCAGCAGCTTAGAGATGACAGATTTGAACACTGAAGCTTTCTTT
-,TRBV6-1,TRBJ1-1,-,CASSEALERLNTEAFF,TGTGCCAGCAGTGAAGCGCTTGAGAGGCTCAACACTGAAGCTTTCTTT
TRBD1,TRBV6-1,TRBJ2-1,-,CASSDLPGQGLHEQFF,TGTGCCAGCAGTGACCTACCGGGACAGGGATTACATGAGCAGTTCTTC
TRBD2,TRBV2,TRBJ2-7,-,CASSVWSSGGGYEQYF,TGTGCCAGCAGTGTGTGGTCTAGCGGGGGGGGCTACGAGCAGTACTTC
-,TRBV7-2,TRBJ1-1,-,CASSLVDYTEAFF,TGTGCCAGCAGCTTAGTGGATTACACTGAAGCTTTCTTT
-,TRBV24-1,TRBJ2-1,once,CATSDFGQGSEQFF,TGTGCCACCAGTGATTTTGGGCAGGGCAGTGAGCAGTTCTTC
-,TRBV27,TRBJ2-3,-,CASSFFGTDTQYF,TGTGCCAGCAGTTTTTTTGGGACAGATACGCAGTATTTT
-,TRBV11-3,TRBJ2-6,-,CASSPGANVLTF,TGTGCCAGCAGCCCCGGGGCCAACGTCCTGACTTTC
TRBD1,TRBV5-4,TRBJ1-1,-,CASSIGTGGYYTEAFF,TGTGCCAGCAGCATAGGGACAGGGGGCTACTACACTGAAGCTTTCTTT
-,TRBV10-2,TRBJ1-6,once,CASSDPTRQSVNSPLHF,TGCGCCAGCAGTGACCCGACTCGACAGAGCGTCAATTCACCCCTCCACTTT
-,TRBV4-2,TRBJ2-1,-,CASSQDKGLPEEKFF,TGTGCCAGCAGCCAAGATAAGGGCCTCCCCGAGGAAAAGTTCTTC
-,TRBV6-5,TRBJ2-7,-,CASSYAGDGPNEQYF,TGTGCCAGCAGTTACGCCGGGGATGGGCCCAACGAGCAGTACTTC